Presented here are 26 T cell receptor beta chains from one specimen sequenced in a study of blood T cell repertoires in COVID-19 (dated by TCRdb to about 2020). Libraries were constructed by the immunoSEQ multiplex PCR assay. TCRdb took this table from immuneACCESS and kept in-frame rearrangements with V and J called. Such tables lack part of the clones; where checked against another copy, unresolved V genes explain under half of the gap, and the rest is unexplained. The sample table lists roughly 180,000 clones, approximately 79% of them with a count of one. The ten largest clonotypes hold approximately 15% of the sample. Sample: peripheral blood. These receptors all come from a man aged 60 to 75 with active or convalescent COVID-19.

In the case of this clone: Other DNA sequences in this sample translate to the same CDR3. The chain carries TRBV12-3 or TRBV12-4 and TRBJ2-3; D remains unclear. V lost 3 bases to trimming and J lost 7 bases, with 2 bases between them. CDR3 length equals 10 residues. CDR3 amino acids: CASSFNTQYF. Here the CDR3 DNA reads TGTGCCAGCAGTTTTAATACGCAGTATTTT.

The V and J genes are TRBV5-1 and TRBJ2-1, with 7 positions matching TRBD2. The CDR3 spans 15 residues. J was trimmed by 5 bases and V by 4 bases; bases with no gene match: 9. Germline V lookup: CDR1 SGHRS, CDR2 YFSETQ. The CDR3: CASSPMASGHNEQFF. The CDR3 DNA reads as TGCGCCAGCAGCCCCATGGCTAGCGGCCACAATGAGCAGTTCTTC.

The chain is built from TRBV10-3 and TRBJ2-5, with 10 bases aligning to TRBD1. The length of the CDR3 is 14 residues. V was pared by 6 bases and J by 4 bases, with 5 bases of the junction left unmatched. CDR1 is ENHRY and CDR2 is SYGVKD in the germline V gene. The CDR3 nucleotides are TGTGCCATCAGGCAAGACAGGGGGCCAGAGACCCAGTACTTC. Its protein product is CAIRQDRGPETQYF.

V and J are TRBV4-1 and TRBJ2-7; 9 bases align to TRBD1. Trimming took 1 base from V and 5 from J; bases not matched to a gene: 12. Germline CDR1 and CDR2: MGHRA and YSYEKL. The CDR3 extends over 17 amino acids. The CDR3 DNA follows: TGCGCCAGCAGCCAAGTACAGGGGGCCTTACCCCCCAACGAGCAGTACTTC. This translates into CASSQVQGALPPNEQYF.

The chain recombines TRBV11-3 with TRBJ2-1; 9 bases are shared with TRBD2. The length of the CDR3 is 15 residues. Germline CDR1 and CDR2: SGHNT and YENEEA. Unmatched junction bases numbered 3, after V lost 4 bases and J lost 2 bases. CDR3 coding DNA: TGTGCCAGCAGCTCGCGGGAGGGCCCCTACAATGAGCAGTTCTTC. Encoded protein: CASSSREGPYNEQFF.

This clone was found a few times. The rearrangement joins TRBV9 to TRBJ2-1; TRBD2 might be the D (5 bases). Germline V lookup: CDR1 SGDLS, CDR2 YYNGEE. V lost 0 bases and J 8 bases, leaving 21 bases between the germline ends. CDR3 length: 17 residues. This CDR3 reads CASSVGPSLATGHEQFF. Here the CDR3 DNA reads TGTGCCAGCAGCGTAGGCCCCTCGCTAGCTACTGGGCATGAGCAGTTCTTC. The full variable domain, in which reference TRBV9 and TRBJ2-1 provide the parts outside the CDR3, is DSGVTQTPKHLITATGQRVTLRCSPRSGDLSVYWYQQSLDQGLQFLIQYYNGEERAKGNILERFSAQQFPDLHSELNLSSLELGDSALYFCASSVGPSLATGHEQFFGPGTRLTVL.

V gene TRBV28 combines with J gene TRBJ2-4; TRBD2 matches 7 bases. The CDR3 is 11 amino acids. V shed 6 bases and J 11 bases; nucleotides not matched to a gene: 4. Germline CDR1 MDHEN, CDR2 SYDVKM. The chain's CDR3 is CASSRSGVQYF. The CDR3, as DNA: TGTGCCAGCAGCCGAAGCGGGGTTCAGTACTTC.

The chain combines TRBV29-1 with TRBJ2-5; D is unresolved. The CDR3 is 12 residues long. V was pared by 3 bases and J by 2 bases, with 7 bases between. Germline V CDR1 and CDR2: SQVTM, ANQGSEA. The CDR3: CSVEARQETQYF. DNA of the CDR3: TGCAGCGTTGAGGCGCGGCAAGAGACCCAGTACTTC. Looking up the rest from reference TRBV29-1 and TRBJ2-5 gives the full variable domain: SAVISQKPSRDICQRGTSLTIQCQVDSQVTMMFWYRQQPGQSLTLIATANQGSEATYESGFVIDKFPISRPNLTFSTLTVSNMSPEDSSIYLCSVEARQETQYFGPGTRLLVL.

This clone has just a few counts. V is TRBV6-2 or TRBV6-3 and J is TRBJ2-3; D not certain. This CDR3 is built from 14 residues. From germline, CDR1 is MNHEY and CDR2 SVGEGT. The germline V and J ends were trimmed by 6 bases and 2 bases, with 12 bases remaining between them. The CDR3 is CASSLLRYTDTQYF. CDR3 in DNA: TGTGCCAGCAGCCTCTTGCGGTACACAGATACGCAGTATTTT.

This clone has only one observation. One junction end does not reproduce the germline sequence, and a read error may be involved. The chain recombines TRBV30 with TRBJ2-7; tentative D call: TRBD2 (5 bases). The CDR3 runs to 11 residues. Germline V gene lookup returns CDR1 GTSNPN and CDR2 SVGIG (reference sequence). CDR3 protein: CAWSSRVEAGF. CDR3 sequence (DNA): TGTGCCTGGAGTTCCCGTGTTGAGGCGGGCTTC. Combining the CDR3 with reference TRBV30 and TRBJ2-7 gives the whole variable domain SQTIHQWPATLVQPVGSPLSLECTVEGTSNPNLYWYRQAAGRGLQLLFYSVGIGQISSEVPQNLSASRPQDRQFILSSKKLLLSDSGFYLCAWSSRVEAGFGPGTRLTVT.

The chain has TRBV9 and TRBJ1-1; D remains unclear. CDR1 is SGDLS and CDR2 is YYNGEE in the germline V gene. Trimming removed 0 bases from V and 1 base from J, with 10 bases in between. This CDR3 is built from 15 residues. The chain's CDR3 is CASSVAPSGNTEAFF. DNA of the CDR3: TGTGCCAGCAGCGTAGCTCCCTCGGGGAACACTGAAGCTTTCTTT.

This clone was counted only a few times. The chain recombines TRBV7-9 with TRBJ2-7; a possible D gene is TRBD2 (5 bases). This CDR3 comprises 14 residues. Germline V gives CDR1 SEHNR, CDR2 FQNEAQ (reference sequence). V shed 3 bases and J shed 0 bases, with 9 bases lying between them. DNA for the CDR3: TGTGCCAGCAGCTTCGGGGATCTCTCCTACGAGCAGTACTTC. It specifies CASSFGDLSYEQYF.

This clone came up a few times. This CDR3 is CASSLDRTGELFF. CDR3 sequence (DNA): TGTGCCAGCAGCTTAGACAGGACCGGGGAGCTGTTTTTT. V gene TRBV11-2 combines with J gene TRBJ2-2, with D unresolved. This CDR3 is 13 amino acids long. Germline V gives CDR1 SGHAT, CDR2 FQNNGV. V gave up 0 bases and J gave up 5 bases, with 4 bases separating them. Full variable domain (missing parts from reference TRBV11-2 and TRBJ2-2): EAGVAQSPRYKIIEKRQSVAFWCNPISGHATLYWYQQILGQGPKLLIQFQNNGVVDDSQLPKDRFSAERLKGVDSTLKIQPAKLEDSAVYLCASSLDRTGELFFGEGSRLTVL.

The CDR3 spells CASSPRVFGPDTQYF. The CDR3 DNA reads as TGTGCCAGCAGCCCCAGGGTGTTTGGGCCAGATACGCAGTATTTT. The chain couples TRBV5-5 to TRBJ2-3; the D gene is possibly TRBD1 (5 bases). Germline-derived CDR1 and CDR2 are SGHKS and YYEKEE (reference sequence). CDR3 length equals 15 residues. The ends were cut back, 4 bases at V and 4 bases at J, with 16 bases in the middle.

The V call is TRBV2, the J call TRBJ2-7; TRBD2 matches at 10 bases. Germline CDR1 and CDR2: SNHLY and FYNNEI. CDR3 length: 15 residues. The V gene end was trimmed by 6 bases and the J gene end by 7 bases; junction bases not matched to a gene: 12. CDR3 DNA: TGTGCCAGCAGGTTAAAGCGGGAGGGAGCTAAAGAGCAGTACTTC. Amino acids: CASRLKREGAKEQYF.

Only a few counts were recorded for this clone. The genes are TRBV5-1 and TRBJ2-7; D gene ambiguous. Germline V gene sequence: CDR1 SGHRS, CDR2 YFSETQ. The CDR3 consists of 15 residues. Trimming took 0 bases from V and 3 from J, leaving 13 bases between them. In DNA form, the CDR3 reads TGCGCCAGCAGCTTGGGGGCTCCTATCCTCTACGAGCAGTACTTC. Translated, it gives CASSLGAPILYEQYF.

The rearrangement links TRBV14 to TRBJ2-7, with 7 positions matching TRBD2. CDR1 SGHDN and CDR2 FVKESK come from the germline V gene. Germline trimming cut 1 base from V and 7 bases from J; bases unmatched to any gene: 10. The CDR3 length is 15 residues. The CDR3 coding sequence is TGTGCCAGCAGCCAAGGGTGGCGGGGAGGGGATGAGCAGTACTTC. Translating gives CASSQGWRGGDEQYF.

The gene calls are TRBV5-1 and TRBJ2-2; a weak D match, TRBD2 (6 bases). CDR1 SGHRS and CDR2 YFSETQ come from the germline V gene. The CDR3 loop spans 14 amino acids. V was clipped by 6 bases and J by 0 bases, with 9 bases between them. The CDR3 sequence is CASIRDSNTGELFF. The CDR3 DNA sequence: TGCGCCAGCATTCGGGACTCGAACACCGGGGAGCTGTTTTTT. Using reference TRBV5-1 and TRBJ2-2 for the parts outside the CDR3, the full variable domain is KAGVTQTPRYLIKTRGQQVTLSCSPISGHRSVSWYQQTPGQGLQFLFEYFSETQRNKGNFPGRFSGRQFSNSRSEMNVSTLELGDSALYLCASIRDSNTGELFFGEGSRLTVL.

The chain employs TRBV28 and TRBJ1-4; maybe TRBD1 (5 bases). This CDR3 contains 14 residues. V was pared by 5 bases and J by 6 bases, with 13 bases between. Germline CDR1 MDHEN, CDR2 SYDVKM. The CDR3 DNA follows: TGTGCCAGCAGTGCTTGGACAATCCATGAAAAACTGTTTTTT. Translating it yields CASSAWTIHEKLFF.

The genes are TRBV5-1 and TRBJ2-7; 7 positions match TRBD1. The CDR3 extends over 13 amino acids. Germline V gene data show CDR1 as SGHRS and CDR2 as YFSETQ. Trimming removed 0 bases from V and 7 bases from J; junction bases left unmatched: 4. CDR3 DNA: TGCGCCAGCAGCTTGGAGGCAGGGGGAGAGCAGTACTTC. It yields the protein CASSLEAGGEQYF. Full variable domain (outside the CDR3, taken from reference TRBV5-1 and TRBJ2-7): KAGVTQTPRYLIKTRGQQVTLSCSPISGHRSVSWYQQTPGQGLQFLFEYFSETQRNKGNFPGRFSGRQFSNSRSEMNVSTLELGDSALYLCASSLEAGGEQYFGPGTRLTVT.

The chain links TRBV7-9 to TRBJ2-2, with D unclear. V was pared by 2 bases and J by 1 base, with 2 bases between. Germline CDR1 reads SEHNR; CDR2 reads FQNEAQ (reference sequence). This CDR3 has 13 amino acids. The CDR3 here is CASSLLNTGELFF. For the CDR3, the DNA is TGTGCCAGCAGCTTACTGAACACCGGGGAGCTGTTTTTT.

This sequence joins TRBV18 and TRBJ1-2; no firm D call. Looked up from germline, CDR1 is KGHSH and CDR2 is LQKENI. V was shortened by 4 bases and J by 8 bases, with 14 bases between the two germline ends. This CDR3 region has 13 residues. The CDR3 nucleotides read TGTGCCAGCTCACTTAGTCGGGAGGACGGCTACACCTTC. This sequence encodes CASSLSREDGYTF.

The genes are TRBV2 and TRBJ1-6; D remains unclear. The V gene's germline CDR1 is SNHLY and CDR2 FYNNEI. The CDR3 is made up of 15 amino acids. The V end was cut by 4 bases, the J end by 10 bases, with 17 bases between. CDR3 residues: CASSAPAAVMSPLHF. The CDR3 DNA sequence: TGTGCCAGCAGTGCCCCGGCGGCAGTGATGTCACCCCTCCACTTT.

The chain uses TRBV7-3 and TRBJ2-2; the D is unclear. V was cut by 5 bases and J by 0 bases, with 7 bases left in between. The CDR3 sequence is 14 residues long. Per the germline V gene, CDR1 is SGHTA and CDR2 is FQGTGA. The CDR3 loop is CASSPVANTGELFF. The CDR3 DNA sequence: TGTGCCAGCAGCCCGGTGGCGAACACCGGGGAGCTGTTTTTT.

This clone appeared once. The rearrangement links TRBV18 to TRBJ1-2; D perhaps matches TRBD1 (5 bases). The V end lost 2 bases, the J end lost 5 bases, and 12 bases lay between the germline ends. CDR1 is KGHSH and CDR2 is LQKENI in the germline V gene. The CDR3 sequence is 14 residues long. The CDR3 protein is CASSPRGRTYGYTF. As DNA, the CDR3 is TGTGCCAGCTCACCAAGGGGTCGTACATATGGCTACACCTTC.

The chain has TRBV7-7 and TRBJ2-5; 8 bases are shared with TRBD2. With 4 bases clipped from V and 4 bases from J, the junction kept 20 bases outside the gene matches. CDR3 length equals 19 residues. Looked up from germline, CDR1 is SSHAT and CDR2 is FNYEAQ (reference sequence). CDR3 loop: CASSSPGGAGVRLGETQYF. CDR3 in DNA: TGTGCCAGCAGCTCCCCCGGGGGAGCGGGAGTAAGGCTTGGAGAGACCCAGTACTTC.